These 15 T cell receptor beta chains originate from one sample sequenced in a study of blood T cells in healthy people across ages. A second about 7 to 11 cycle PCR used barcoded and J-beta primers. TCRdb reanalysed the 5' RACE reads using MiXCR and keeps one entry per CDR3 protein. The profile covers approximately 730,000 distinct CDR3 sequences, with 53% appearing a single time and 41% taken by the ten largest. Sequencing was done on a sample of blood. These receptors originate from a man older than 75 in good health.

Turning to this clonotype: At one end, the junction sequence differs from germline, possibly due to a read error. The DNA of the CDR3 is TGTGCCAGCAGTTTAGTCACATCGTACGAGCGGTACTTC. Translated: CASSLVTSYERYF. J is TRBJ2-7 and V is TRBV12-3 or TRBV12-4; D is ambiguous. The CDR3 is 13 amino acids.

V and J are TRBV3-1 and TRBJ1-1, with D possibly matching TRBD1 (6 bases). Germline CDR1 is LGHDT and CDR2 is YNNKEL (reference sequence). The CDR3 is 11 amino acids. Deletions cut 6 bases from V and 6 bases from J, with 8 bases between. In DNA form, the CDR3 reads TGTGCCAGCAGAAGGGGGGCTGAAGCTTTCTTT. Protein product: CASRRGAEAFF.

This clonotype was seen a single time. This chain connects TRBV29-1 to TRBJ2-5; TRBD1 matches at 9 bases. Judging by the DNA end, TRBJ2-7 fits better; the J call may be wrong. The CDR3 covers 11 residues. The V gene's germline CDR1 is SQVTM and CDR2 ANQGSEA. For the CDR3, the DNA is TGCAGCGCCGGACAGGGGCTCGAGCAGTACTTC. It specifies CSAGQGLEQYF.

V usage is TRBV12-3 or TRBV12-4 and J usage is TRBJ2-1, with 8 bases identical to TRBD2. J gave up 1 base and V 3 bases, and 5 bases lay outside the gene matches. The CDR3 runs to 16 residues. The chain's CDR3 is CASSFGAGVSYNEQFF. For the CDR3, the DNA is TGTGCCAGCAGTTTCGGAGCGGGAGTATCCTACAATGAGCAGTTCTTC.

The chain has TRBV13 and TRBJ2-3; D is uncertain. Germline CDR1 and CDR2: PRHDT and FYEKMQ (reference sequence). The CDR3 covers 13 residues. With 9 bases removed from V and 4 bases from J, the gap between germline ends came to 14 bases. The CDR3 loop reads CASARTGPDTQYF. CDR3 nucleotide sequence: TGTGCCAGTGCGAGGACGGGTCCAGATACGCAGTATTTT.

The rearrangement uses TRBV27 and TRBJ1-2; D is unclear. Germline values: CDR1 MNHEY, CDR2 SMNVEV (reference sequence). With 1 base removed from V and 4 bases from J, the gap between germline ends came to 10 bases. The CDR3 is 14 amino acids. DNA for the CDR3: TGTGCCAGCAGTTTATATAGGGAGCCCTATGGCTACACCTTC. This translates into CASSLYREPYGYTF.

J is TRBJ2-3 and V is TRBV6-1; D tentatively fits TRBD1 or TRBD2 (5 bases each). V was clipped by 5 bases and J by 2 bases, with 14 bases between them. Germline values: CDR1 MNHNS, CDR2 SASEGT. The length of the CDR3 is 15 residues. Here the CDR3 DNA reads TGTGCCAGCAGTTGGGGACGGCAGAACACAGATACGCAGTATTTT. This gives the protein CASSWGRQNTDTQYF.

A word on this clonotype: The junction and the germline gene differ at one end; a read error may be behind it. The chain recombines TRBV4-2 with TRBJ1-3; D not certain. The CDR3 runs to 17 residues. Per germline, CDR1 LGHNA and CDR2 YNFKEQ. The DNA of the CDR3 is TGTGCCAGCAGCCAAGTTGTGGGTTCTAGTTCTGGAGACACCATATATTTT. Encoded protein: CASSQVVGSSSGDTIYF.

This clonotype has only a few counts. The chain employs TRBV4-1 and TRBJ2-6, with 11 positions matching TRBD2. This CDR3 region has 16 residues. The J segment lost 1 base and the V segment lost 6 bases, leaving 2 bases of the junction unmatched. Germline V lookup: CDR1 MGHRA, CDR2 YSYEKL. The CDR3: CASSPSGRSGANVLTF. In DNA form, the CDR3 reads TGCGCCAGCAGTCCTAGCGGGAGGTCTGGGGCCAACGTCCTGACTTTC.

V gene TRBV9 combines with J gene TRBJ1-5; no firm D call. The CDR3 is made up of 13 amino acids. Trimming took off 5 bases at V and 5 bases at J, with 11 bases between the two ends. Germline V gene lookup returns CDR1 SGDLS and CDR2 YYNGEE. Written as DNA, the CDR3 is TGTGCCAGCAGTGGAGGGAGTGATCAGCCCCAGCATTTT. Protein product: CASSGGSDQPQHF.

This clonotype has just a few counts. V is TRBV2 and J is TRBJ2-5, with a possible D match to TRBD1 (6 bases). The germline CDR1 and CDR2 sequences are SNHLY and FYNNEI. The CDR3 runs to 10 residues. The ends were cut back, 6 bases at V and 12 bases at J, with 11 bases in the middle. CDR3 DNA sequence: TGTGCCAGCAGACGACAGGCAGAGTACTTC. Protein sequence: CASRRQAEYF.

The table lists this clonotype with many counts. The chain couples TRBV29-1 to TRBJ2-5, with a weak D call TRBD2 (5 bases). CDR1 and CDR2 from the germline V gene are SQVTM and ANQGSEA. The CDR3 is 19 residues long. The V and J ends lost 2 bases and 3 bases respectively, with 28 bases between them. Written as DNA, the CDR3 is TGCAGCGTTGAAATGCTAGCTAAGCCCAATAAGGGTCCTAAAGAGACCCAGTACTTC. Its protein is CSVEMLAKPNKGPKETQYF.

V and J are TRBV11-2 and TRBJ2-1; no clear D. Germline V CDR1 and CDR2: SGHAT, FQNNGV. Between the trimmed V and J ends, which lost 5 bases and 8 bases, there was a span of 13 bases. The CDR3 consists of 13 residues. CDR3 region: CASSPSTRDEQFF. CDR3 nucleotide sequence: TGTGCCAGCAGCCCCTCGACACGGGATGAGCAGTTCTTC.

V and J are TRBV13 and TRBJ2-7, with TRBD2 identical over 8 bases. This CDR3 spans 14 amino acids. Trimming took 5 bases from V and 3 from J; bases not matched to a gene: 6. CDR1 PRHDT and CDR2 FYEKMQ come from the germline V gene (reference sequence). This chain's CDR3 is CASSLRLANYEQYF. The CDR3 coding sequence is TGTGCCAGCAGCCTCCGACTAGCGAACTACGAGCAGTACTTC. Variable domain in full (rest from reference TRBV13 and TRBJ2-7): AAGVIQSPRHLIKEKRETATLKCYPIPRHDTVYWYQQGPGQDPQFLISFYEKMQSDKGSIPDRFSAQQFSDYHSELNMSSLELGDSALYFCASSLRLANYEQYFGPGTRLTVT.

There are many counts of this clonotype. The chain carries TRBV12-3 or TRBV12-4 and TRBJ2-6; 7 bases fit TRBD1. The CDR3 is 16 residues long. Germline trimming cut 5 bases from V and 0 bases from J; bases unmatched to any gene: 4. Written as DNA, the CDR3 is TGTGCCAGCAGTACCCCAGGGGGCTCTGGGGCCAACGTCCTGACTTTC. It yields the protein CASSTPGGSGANVLTF.